This T cell receptor beta chain was recorded in a study of blood T cell repertoires in COVID-19. The data were produced by immunoSEQ multiplex PCR, yet TCRdb's version contains in-frame clones alone and is incomplete. The sample consists of about 100,000 clones, around 86% of them appearing once. The V end lost 2 bases, the J end lost 1 base, and 14 bases lay between the germline ends. CDR3 length: 15 residues. Germline CDR1 is GTSNPN and CDR2 is SVGIG (reference sequence). Those who participated ranged in age from roughly 18 to 90 years and resided in approximately 23 US areas. The rearrangement joins TRBV30 to TRBJ1-2; D unresolved. Sequenced: PBMCs or T cells enriched from blood (not recorded which). This sequence was found in a woman between 45 and 65 years old who had recovered from COVID-19. CDR3 loop: CAWSRSQKDNYGYTF. The CDR3, as DNA: TGTGCCTGGAGTAGGTCACAGAAGGATAACTATGGCTACACCTTC.